This T cell receptor (beta chain) was found in a study of T cells in Graves' hyperthyroidism and ophthalmopathy. The CDR3 regions of TCR beta were amplified from RNA transcripts. In the first-round RT-PCR of the TCR CDR3, the HTBI primer set was used. TCRdb re-derived calls from the multiplex PCR reads in MiXCR, one entry per CDR3 protein. Of some 600,000 distinct CDR3 sequences in the sample, approximately 13% were seen once. Diagnostic decisions used clinical symptoms, serum thyroxine and TRAb, thyroid ultrasound and orbital computed tomography. The origin of this receptor is a woman in her twenties or thirties with Graves' hyperthyroidism that later progressed to Graves' ophthalmopathy. Specimen: blood.

The CDR3 DNA sequence: TGTGCCAGTAGTACCGCGGGACAGGGCTACTATGGCTACACCTTC. It codes for CASSTAGQGYYGYTF. The V and J genes are TRBV19 and TRBJ1-2; 9 bases align to TRBD1. J gave up 3 bases and V 4 bases, and 6 bases lay outside the gene matches. Germline V gene data show CDR1 as LNHDA and CDR2 as SQIVND (reference sequence). CDR3 length: 15 residues. The whole variable domain, remainder taken from reference TRBV19 and TRBJ1-2, is DGGITQSPKYLFRKEGQNVTLSCEQNLNHDAMYWYRQDPGQGLRLIYYSQIVNDFQKGDIAEGYSVSREKKESFPLTVTSAQKNPTAFYLCASSTAGQGYYGYTFGSGTRLTVV.